One sample yielded the 21 T cell receptor beta chains listed below, sequenced in a study of blood T cell repertoires in COVID-19. TCRdb keeps only in-frame clones here, not all; method: immunoSEQ multiplex PCR. The sample contains a few hundred thousand clones, roughly 90% of which appear only once. Sequenced sample: peripheral blood. The receptor source for this set is a man younger than 40 with acute or convalescent COVID-19.

This clone turned up a few times. The chain combines TRBV9 with TRBJ2-1; TRBD1 matches 7 bases. This CDR3 comprises 16 residues. Germline CDR1 is SGDLS and CDR2 is YYNGEE. V dropped 0 bases and J dropped 4; count of bases not matched to a gene: 7. CDR3 loop: CASSVEGAWGYNEQFF. The CDR3 region has the DNA TGTGCCAGCAGCGTAGAGGGGGCATGGGGATACAATGAGCAGTTCTTC. Supplemented by reference TRBV9 and TRBJ2-1, the full variable domain reads DSGVTQTPKHLITATGQRVTLRCSPRSGDLSVYWYQQSLDQGLQFLIQYYNGEERAKGNILERFSAQQFPDLHSELNLSSLELGDSALYFCASSVEGAWGYNEQFFGPGTRLTVL.

CDR3 in amino acids: CAWSGLGQGSGETQYF. Written as DNA, the CDR3 is TGTGCCTGGAGTGGTTTGGGGCAGGGCTCAGGGGAGACCCAGTACTTC. The genes are TRBV30 and TRBJ2-5; D is possibly TRBD1 (5 bases). Trimming took off 1 base at V and 5 bases at J, with 20 bases between the two ends. From germline, CDR1 is GTSNPN and CDR2 SVGIG (reference sequence). The CDR3 consists of 16 residues.

The rearrangement links TRBV19 to TRBJ2-1; a weak D match, TRBD1 (6 bases). Germline lookup yields CDR1 LNHDA and CDR2 SQIVND (reference sequence). This CDR3 comprises 12 residues. With 10 bases removed from V and 4 bases from J, the gap between germline ends came to 11 bases. The DNA of the CDR3 is TGTGCCACGCAAACAGGGTACAATGAGCAGTTCTTC. This codes for CATQTGYNEQFF.

The chain links TRBV2 to TRBJ1-2; D not resolved. Germline V gives CDR1 SNHLY, CDR2 FYNNEI. The germline V and J ends were trimmed by 2 bases and 8 bases, with 9 bases remaining between them. The CDR3 sequence is 12 residues long. As DNA, the CDR3 is TGTGCCAGCAGTGAAAGATGGAGAGGCTACACCTTC. This encodes CASSERWRGYTF.

The chain combines TRBV10-3 with TRBJ1-2; D is unresolved. V dropped 0 bases and J dropped 8 bases, with 13 bases sitting between them. The V gene's germline CDR1 is ENHRY and CDR2 SYGVKD. The length of the CDR3 is 14 residues. The DNA for the CDR3 is TGTGCCATCAGTGAGTCAGAGGTTTTATTGGGCTACACCTTC. It specifies CAISESEVLLGYTF.

This clone was recorded once. This chain connects TRBV18 to TRBJ2-3; D unresolved. V was trimmed by 2 bases and J by 4 bases, leaving 10 bases between them. The CDR3 consists of 14 residues. Germline V gene data show CDR1 as KGHSH and CDR2 as LQKENI. This chain's CDR3 is CASSPLALSDTQYF. CDR3 in DNA: TGTGCCAGCTCACCATTAGCCCTCTCAGATACGCAGTATTTT.

This chain uses TRBV11-2 with TRBJ2-2, with D perhaps TRBD2 (5 bases). Looked up from germline, CDR1 is SGHAT and CDR2 is FQNNGV. V was shortened by 4 bases and J by 5 bases, with 14 bases between the two germline ends. CDR3 length equals 15 residues. The DNA of the CDR3 is TGTGCCAGCAGCTCGCAACGGGGTGGGACCGGGGAGCTGTTTTTT. This encodes CASSSQRGGTGELFF.

The gene calls are TRBV28 and TRBJ1-5; D might be TRBD1 (6 bases). Between the trimmed V and J ends, which lost 6 bases and 3 bases, there was a span of 18 bases. This CDR3 is 16 amino acids long. The germline gives CDR1 MDHEN, CDR2 SYDVKM. CDR3 coding DNA: TGTGCCAGCAGGACCCTTGGGGGGGGCTTCAATCAGCCCCAGCATTTT. Encoded protein: CASRTLGGGFNQPQHF.

The count of this clone is one. The V call is TRBV20-1, the J call TRBJ1-2; weak D call: TRBD1 (6 bases). The CDR3 covers 12 residues. The germline V gene has CDR1 DFQATT and CDR2 SNEGSKA (reference sequence). V was trimmed by 3 bases and J by 5 bases, leaving 10 bases between them. CDR3: CSASQGQYGYTF. Here the CDR3 DNA reads TGCAGTGCTAGTCAGGGGCAGTATGGCTACACCTTC.

This clone was detected a few times. The rearrangement links TRBV5-1 to TRBJ1-1, with 9 bases lining up with TRBD1. The CDR3 extends over 17 amino acids. CDR1 and CDR2 (germline): SGHRS, YFSETQ. V was clipped by 4 bases and J by 1 base; unmatched bases: 11. CDR3 protein: CASSSLPGQGWNTEAFF. CDR3 nucleotides: TGCGCCAGCAGCAGCCTTCCGGGACAGGGATGGAACACTGAAGCTTTCTTT. The whole variable domain, remainder taken from reference TRBV5-1 and TRBJ1-1, is KAGVTQTPRYLIKTRGQQVTLSCSPISGHRSVSWYQQTPGQGLQFLFEYFSETQRNKGNFPGRFSGRQFSNSRSEMNVSTLELGDSALYLCASSSLPGQGWNTEAFFGQGTRLTVV.

The chain employs TRBV6-4 and TRBJ2-1; D not resolved. The CDR3 contains 16 residues. The germline V gene encodes CDR1 MRHNA and CDR2 SNTAGT. The V gene lost 6 bases and the J gene lost 0 bases, with 15 bases spanning the gap. CDR3 nucleotides: TGTGCCAGCAGCTTAGGTATCACTAACTCCTACAATGAGCAGTTCTTC. Translated: CASSLGITNSYNEQFF.

The chain carries TRBV19 and TRBJ2-2; the match to TRBD1 covers 11 bases. Per the germline V gene, CDR1 is LNHDA and CDR2 is SQIVND (reference sequence). The CDR3 is made up of 17 amino acids. V lost 2 bases, J lost 1 base, and 3 bases stayed unmatched. The CDR3 DNA is TGTGCCAGTAGTATAAGGGGACAGGGGGTGAACACCGGGGAGCTGTTTTTT. Its protein is CASSIRGQGVNTGELFF.

This clone has a single count. This chain links TRBV19 with TRBJ2-5, with a possible D match to TRBD1 (5 bases). This CDR3 region has 13 residues. CDR1 LNHDA and CDR2 SQIVND come from the germline V gene (reference sequence). Trimming stripped 3 bases from V and 3 bases from J, with 8 bases between. The CDR3 spells CASSMGPEETQYF. The CDR3 DNA follows: TGTGCCAGTAGTATGGGGCCAGAAGAGACCCAGTACTTC. The variable domain in full, completed from reference TRBV19 and TRBJ2-5, reads DGGITQSPKYLFRKEGQNVTLSCEQNLNHDAMYWYRQDPGQGLRLIYYSQIVNDFQKGDIAEGYSVSREKKESFPLTVTSAQKNPTAFYLCASSMGPEETQYFGPGTRLLVL.

The chain has TRBV3-1 (or the pseudogene TRBV3-2) and TRBJ2-2; D perhaps matches TRBD2 (6 bases). The CDR3 has 14 amino acids. CDR1 LGHDT and CDR2 YNNKEL come from the germline V gene (reference sequence). V lost 4 bases, J lost 8 bases, and 14 bases lay in between. The CDR3 region has the DNA TGTGCCAGCAGCCCGGGGGTCCACCTTGGGGAGCTGTTTTTT. It translates to CASSPGVHLGELFF.

This rearrangement joins TRBV10-2 to TRBJ2-7; 8 nucleotides line up with TRBD2. Germline lookup yields CDR1 WSHSY and CDR2 SAAADI. This CDR3 has 13 amino acids. V dropped 8 bases and J dropped 3; count of bases not matched to a gene: 6. CDR3 region: CASRSGSIYEQYF. For the CDR3, the DNA is TGCGCCAGCCGGAGCGGGAGTATCTACGAGCAGTACTTC.

This chain links TRBV10-2 with TRBJ2-3; 12 bases map to TRBD2. Germline lookup yields CDR1 WSHSY and CDR2 SAAADI. Trimming at V came to 6 bases and at J to 4 bases, leaving 2 bases not matched to a gene. The CDR3 extends over 14 amino acids. This CDR3 is CASRLAGGADTQYF. CDR3 nucleotide sequence: TGCGCCAGCAGACTAGCGGGAGGCGCAGATACGCAGTATTTT.

J is TRBJ2-1 and V is TRBV6-4, with D possibly TRBD2 on 5 matching bases. This CDR3 is built from 15 residues. The germline gives CDR1 MRHNA, CDR2 SNTAGT. V was clipped by 5 bases and J by 4 bases, with 15 bases between them. In nucleotides, the CDR3 is TGTGCCAGCAGTCTCACAGCTACGGGGTACAATGAGCAGTTCTTC. Translation gives CASSLTATGYNEQFF.

The rearrangement uses TRBV7-3 and TRBJ2-3, with TRBD1 matching 8 bases. With 5 bases clipped from V and 2 bases from J, the junction kept 15 bases outside the gene matches. The CDR3 spans 18 residues. The germline V gene has CDR1 SGHTA and CDR2 FQGTGA. CDR3: CASSSRDSGTGPTDTQYF. The CDR3 DNA follows: TGTGCCAGCAGCAGCCGAGATTCCGGGACAGGCCCCACAGATACGCAGTATTTT.

The V gene is TRBV4-1, the J gene TRBJ1-2; no reliable D call. Trimming shortened V by 4 bases and J by 5 bases, and 5 bases separated the two germline ends. CDR1 and CDR2 from the germline V gene are MGHRA and YSYEKL. The CDR3 totals 11 residues. Here the CDR3 DNA reads TGCGCCAGCAGCCTCGGGTATGGCTACACCTTC. It specifies CASSLGYGYTF.

The chain couples TRBV28 to TRBJ1-4; tentatively, D is TRBD1 (6 bases). CDR1 and CDR2 (germline): MDHEN, SYDVKM. V shed 6 bases and J shed 4 bases, with 15 bases lying between them. The CDR3 loop spans 15 amino acids. In DNA, the CDR3 is TGTGCCAGCAGGACGAACAGGGCTAATAATGAAAAACTGTTTTTT. Residues: CASRTNRANNEKLFF.

This clone was seen once. This specimen includes other DNA sequences encoding the same CDR3. The J gene is TRBJ2-3, the V gene TRBV3-1 (or the pseudogene TRBV3-2), with TRBD1 matching over 9 bases. The CDR3 has 15 residues. CDR1 is LGHDT and CDR2 is YNNKEL in the germline V gene (reference sequence). After removal of 4 bases from V and 5 bases from J, the junction contained 7 bases not matched to a gene. In nucleotides, the CDR3 is TGTGCCAGCAGCCCCAGGGACAGGGAGCGAGATACGCAGTATTTT. This encodes CASSPRDRERDTQYF.